Detailed here is one TCR beta chain. This receptor's antigen is unknown. No base quality values were provided; no much bigger clone lies one nucleotide off. The meaning of the sample's time point label: about 28 days (+/-7) after the second vaccine dose. AZD1222 recipients whose second dose came at about 4 weeks and those whose second dose came at about 12 weeks were combined into one group, since spike-specific TCR depth and breadth did not differ between the two schedules. Vaccinee samples were obtained from the UK trials COV001 and COV002, which included a single-blind randomized controlled phase 2/3 trial of AZD1222 (ChAdOx1 nCoV-19) in healthy adults. For TCRbeta chain sequencing, PBMC samples from trial participants were taken at day 0 and at day 28 after the second dose. This sample is part of a study of T cell responses to AZD1222 COVID-19 vaccine (dated by TCRdb to the early 2020s). Some background on the complete study: A total of about 250 trial participants underwent TCR sequencing, of whom about 200 had received two doses of AZD1222 and approximately 25 had received two doses of the MenACWY control vaccine. Trial participants were enrolled by age into 18-55, 56-69 and 70-plus year subgroups, with roughly 150, 30 and 60 TCR-sequenced participants respectively.

Findings and caveats that apply to the study as a whole: Because no samples from the day 14 peak response were available, repertoires could be characterized only after the peak T cell response. After two AZD1222 doses, both the breadth and the depth of spike-specific TCRs were significantly higher than at day 0 and than in MenACWY recipients. Participants were mostly white British, with more females than males. The authors suggested clonal diversity may have been underestimated. In the small 56-69-year group, the increase in depth fell short of significance, most likely because of low power. Reportedly, close to half of the unique spike-specific TCRs recognized epitopes lying outside the regions that are mutated in the B.1.351 and B.1.1.7 variants. Conclusions about previously exposed vaccinees were limited because only six AZD1222 recipients were SARS-CoV-2 seropositive at baseline. The vaccine-associated CD4 TCRs covered the entire spike protein, and the dominant responses fell in regions 160-218 and 743-854.

At the junction V is shortened by 6 bases and J by 2 bases; bases outside the gene matches: 7. CDR1 and CDR2 are read off the germline V gene as SGHAT and FQNNGV. The CDR3 holds 14 amino acids from the cysteine to the phenylalanine. Solely the CDR3 DNA is kept, with 42 bases framed from the first base. The CDR3 regions of human TCRbeta chains were analyzed by immunosequencing. The paper's data handling went like this. Repertoire TCRs were checked for matches against a reference library of SARS-CoV-2-specific TCRs that had been generated using the MIRA antigen-specificity platform. Breadth was defined as the fraction of unique TCRs that were SARS-CoV-2-associated, and depth was defined as the fraction of total T cells that were SARS-CoV-2-associated. Using the MIRA data, each spike-specific TCR was assigned both to the spike region to which the TCR was reactive and to a CD4 or CD8 class. Log10-transformed breadth and depth values were compared by one-way ANOVA with Sidak's multiple comparisons tests. In TCRdb, the immuneACCESS table is reduced to in-frame sequences with V and J assigned. These tables do not hold every clone; where another copy was compared, an unresolved V gene accounts for under half, and the others remain unexplained. The V and J calls and the clone size are those of that table, but D and trimming were determined from the DNA. The sample includes 150,000 or so clones, with roughly 88% observed a single time. About 6% of the sample comes from the top ten.

This clonotype was sampled from an adult who received the AZD1222 COVID-19 vaccine. The sequencing used peripheral blood, collected 28 days after the second AZD1222 dose. Recombination connected TRBV11-2 to TRBJ2-7, with 7 bases in between that match TRBD2. The DNA is TGTGCCAGCAGATTGACTAGCTTGACCTACGAGCAGTACTTC. This translates into CASRLTSLTYEQYF.